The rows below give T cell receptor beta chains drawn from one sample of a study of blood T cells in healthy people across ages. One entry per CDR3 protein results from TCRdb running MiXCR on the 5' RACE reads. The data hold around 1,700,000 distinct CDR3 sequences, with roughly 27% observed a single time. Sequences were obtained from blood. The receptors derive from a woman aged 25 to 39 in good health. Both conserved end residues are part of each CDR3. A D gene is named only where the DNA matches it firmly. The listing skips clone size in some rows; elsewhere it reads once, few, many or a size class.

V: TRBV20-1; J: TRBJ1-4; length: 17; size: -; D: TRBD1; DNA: TGCAGCGCTACCACCGGGACAGGGGTTGCAACTAATGAAAAACTGTTTTTT; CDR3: CSATTGTGVATNEKLFF
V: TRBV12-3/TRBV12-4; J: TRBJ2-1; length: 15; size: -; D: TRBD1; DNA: TGTGCTAGCAGTCACGGGACAGGTGGGAACAATGAGCAGTTCTTC; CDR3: CASSHGTGGNNEQFF
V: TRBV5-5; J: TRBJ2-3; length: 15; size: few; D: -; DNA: TGTGCCAGCAGTCTCCCAGGGGACGGCGCAGATACGCAGTATTTT; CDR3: CASSLPGDGADTQYF
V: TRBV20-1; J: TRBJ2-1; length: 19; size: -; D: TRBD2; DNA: TGCAGTGCTAAGCAGACAGGGCCGTTGGCGGGGGGGCCTGGCAATGAGCAGTTCTTC; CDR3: CSAKQTGPLAGGPGNEQFF
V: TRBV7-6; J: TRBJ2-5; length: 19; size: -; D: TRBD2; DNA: TGTGTCAGCAGCTTAGCGAGAAGGACTAGCGGGGGGTACCAAGAGACCCAGTACTTC; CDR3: CVSSLARRTSGGYQETQYF
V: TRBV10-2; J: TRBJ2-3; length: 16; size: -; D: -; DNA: TGCGCCAGCAGTCGGACGGGACAAAGGGTGACAGATACGCAGTATTTT; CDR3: CASSRTGQRVTDTQYF
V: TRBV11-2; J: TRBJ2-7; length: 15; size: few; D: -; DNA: TGTGCCAGCAGCTTAAATCCGACACGGACCTACGAGCAGTACTTC; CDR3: CASSLNPTRTYEQYF
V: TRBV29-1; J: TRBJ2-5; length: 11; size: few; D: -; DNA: TGCAGCGTTCGGACTTCGGAGACCCAGTACTTC; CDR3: CSVRTSETQYF
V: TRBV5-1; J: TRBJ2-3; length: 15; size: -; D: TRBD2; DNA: TGCGCCTGCAGTCTGACTAGCGGGAGCACAGATACGCAGTATTTT; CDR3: CACSLTSGSTDTQYF
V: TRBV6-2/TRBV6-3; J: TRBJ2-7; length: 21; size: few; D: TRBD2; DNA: TGTGCCAGCAGTAACCCTCCCTGGACTAGCGGGAGCGGAACCGCTTCCTACGAGCAGTACTTC; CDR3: CASSNPPWTSGSGTASYEQYF
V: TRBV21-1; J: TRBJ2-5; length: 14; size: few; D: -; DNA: TGTGCCAGCAGCGTAAGACGGATCCAAGAGACCCAGTACTTC; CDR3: CASSVRRIQETQYF
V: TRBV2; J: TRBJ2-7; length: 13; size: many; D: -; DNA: TGTGCCAGCAGAAAGACGGGTACCTACGAGCAGTACTTC; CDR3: CASRKTGTYEQYF
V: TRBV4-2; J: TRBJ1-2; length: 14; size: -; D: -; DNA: TGTGCCAGCAGCCAAGAGGACCGTTCCTATGGCTACACCTTC; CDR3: CASSQEDRSYGYTF
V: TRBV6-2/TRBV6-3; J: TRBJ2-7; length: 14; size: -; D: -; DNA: TGTGCCAGCAGTCGAGCTCATACCTCCTACGAGCAGTACTTC; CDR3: CASSRAHTSYEQYF
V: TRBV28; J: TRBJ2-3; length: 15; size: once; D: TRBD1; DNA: TGTGCCAGCAGTTTGGGGACAGGGGGCATAGATGCGCAGTATTTT; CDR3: CASSLGTGGIDAQYF
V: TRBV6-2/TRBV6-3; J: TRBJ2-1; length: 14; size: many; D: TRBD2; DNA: TGTGCCAGCAGTCGACTAGCGATCTACAATGAGCAGTTCTTC; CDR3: CASSRLAIYNEQFF
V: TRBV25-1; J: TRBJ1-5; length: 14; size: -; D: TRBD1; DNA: TGTGCCAGCAGGGAGACAGGGGCCGATCAGCCCCAGCATTTT; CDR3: CASRETGADQPQHF
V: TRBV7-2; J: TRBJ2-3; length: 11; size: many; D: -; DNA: TGTGCCAGCAGAGTCTCAGATACGCAGTATTTT; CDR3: CASRVSDTQYF
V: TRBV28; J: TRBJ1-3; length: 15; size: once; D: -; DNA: TGTGCCAGCAGTTTAATGAGGCAGCATGGAAACACCATATATTTT; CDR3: CASSLMRQHGNTIYF
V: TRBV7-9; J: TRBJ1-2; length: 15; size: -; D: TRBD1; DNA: TGTGCCAGCAGCTACAGGGGGTTACCTAACTATGGCTACACCTTC; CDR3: CASSYRGLPNYGYTF
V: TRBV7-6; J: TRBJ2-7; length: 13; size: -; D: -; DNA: TGTACCAGCAGCGAGGACAGCCCCTACGAGCAGTACTTC; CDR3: CTSSEDSPYEQYF
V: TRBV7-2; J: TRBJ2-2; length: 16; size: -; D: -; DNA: TGTGCCAGCAGCATGGGGTTAGGGGGTAACACCGGGGAGCTGTTTTTT; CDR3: CASSMGLGGNTGELFF